The source of this TCR beta chain is a study of shared clonotypes between healthy human individuals. This CDR3 contains 13 residues. The V gene's germline CDR1 is SEHNR and CDR2 FQNEAQ (reference sequence). V lost 0 bases and J lost 4, with 5 bases in between. It was CD45RO-negative cells, positively selected for CCR7, that made up naive CD8 cells, with terminally differentiated effector memory CD45RA+ cells excluded. The deep-level immunoSEQ assay was used. Assay: immunoSEQ multiplex PCR; the TCRdb copy retains only in-frame clones and omits some. The table has about 2 million clones, just under 95% seen once.

The sample was naive CD8+ T cells sorted from blood. The TCR was taken from a young man in good health. The rearrangement links TRBV7-9 to TRBJ2-3; no reliable D call. The DNA for the CDR3 is TGTGCCAGCAGCTTAGCGCGCTCAGATACGCAGTATTTT. Translation gives CASSLARSDTQYF.